This T cell receptor beta chain appears in the sequencing data of a study of PD-1 and CTLA-4 blockade in melanoma. The repertoire was sequenced with immunoSEQ multiplex PCR; TCRdb's copy has only in-frame clones and lacks some. The data contain 7,200 or so clones, about four fifths of them singletons. J gave up 5 bases and V 4 bases, and 14 bases lay outside the gene matches. CDR1 and CDR2 (germline): SGHAT, FQNNGV. The CDR3 runs 18 residues. The sequence was obtained from a human donor with melanoma. This specimen was CD8+ T cells from peripheral blood, taken before anti-PD-1 treatment. The chain employs TRBV11-2 and TRBJ2-5, with TRBD2 matching 12 bases. The CDR3 region is CASSSPLAGGIQRETQYF. CDR3 coding DNA: TGTGCCAGCAGCTCCCCTCTAGCGGGGGGGATTCAAAGGGAGACCCAGTACTTC.